This T cell receptor (beta chain) was retrieved from a study of shared clonotypes between healthy human individuals. Method: immunoSEQ multiplex PCR; TCRdb's copy keeps in-frame clones and lacks some. In the table there are 1.4 million to 1.5 million clones, around 95% of which are singletons. On this clone itself: Its antigen is as yet unknown.

The V gene lost 10 bases and the J gene lost 0 bases, with 24 bases spanning the gap. CDR1 and CDR2 from the germline V gene are MDHEN and SYDVKM. The CDR3 is 17 residues long. Study-wide points: Around 4.7% was the fraction of naive CD4 clonotypes found shared across several donors.

The material sequenced was naive CD4+ T cells sorted from blood. Stated subset: CD45RA+ positively selected. J is TRBJ1-2 and V is TRBV28; D gene ambiguous. This TCR derives from a man between 25 and 39 years old in good health. CDR3 protein: CATPSGEGRGTNYGYTF. Here the CDR3 DNA reads TGTGCCACCCCGTCGGGTGAGGGCCGGGGTACTAACTATGGCTACACCTTC.